A selection of T cell receptor beta chains follows, all from one sample in a study of shared clonotypes between healthy human individuals. TCRdb's table, derived via immunoSEQ multiplex PCR, lists solely in-frame clones and lacks some. The sample includes about 2.2 million clones, around 95% of them seen just once. The sample consisted of naive CD8+ T cells from PBMCs. These TCRs come from a man aged 18 to 29 in good health. Some clones in this sample may be carry-over from other donors' samples. Both conserved end residues are part of each CDR3. Fields, in order: CDR3 length, clone size, D gene, V gene, J gene, CDR3 protein, CDR3 DNA. A D gene is named only where the DNA matches it firmly. Clone size, where shown, is once, few, many, or a class for clones that have expanded.

>14|-|-|TRBV4-3|TRBJ2-1
CASSQDRAWDEQFF
TGCGCCAGCAGCCAAGATCGGGCCTGGGATGAGCAGTTCTTC
>15|-|-|TRBV4-3|TRBJ2-7
CASSQVLGLQYEQYF
TGCGCCAGCAGCCAAGTCTTAGGACTCCAGTACGAGCAGTACTTC
>16|-|-|TRBV29-1|TRBJ1-2
CSVEDLRGPSGYGYTF
TGCAGCGTTGAAGATCTCCGGGGGCCCTCTGGCTATGGCTACACCTTC
>13|once|-|TRBV28|TRBJ2-7
CASSLRGLYEQYF
TGTGCCAGCAGTTTACGGGGACTCTACGAGCAGTACTTC
>12|-|-|TRBV5-6|TRBJ2-7
CASSFGQIEQYF
TGTGCCAGCAGCTTCGGGCAGATAGAGCAGTACTTC
>16|-|-|TRBV5-4|TRBJ2-3
CASSPPLPTRADTQYF
TGTGCCAGCAGCCCCCCCCTTCCGACCCGGGCAGATACGCAGTATTTT
>16|-|-|TRBV15|TRBJ2-7
CATSTPKDGFTYEQYF
TGTGCCACCAGCACACCTAAGGACGGTTTTACCTACGAGCAGTACTTC
>16|once|-|TRBV7-6|TRBJ2-1
CASSQGWAGTHNEQFF
TGTGCCAGCAGCCAAGGGTGGGCAGGCACCCACAATGAGCAGTTCTTC
>13|-|-|TRBV6-5|TRBJ1-4
CASSGEAWGELFF
TGTGCCAGCAGCGGCGAAGCTTGGGGCGAACTGTTTTTT
>17|once|TRBD1|TRBV5-5|TRBJ1-1
CASSHSSPGQGNTEAFF
TGTGCCAGCAGCCACTCAAGTCCAGGACAGGGCAACACTGAAGCTTTCTTT
>15|-|-|TRBV5-1|TRBJ1-2
CASSLRDGGNYGYTF
TGCGCCAGCAGCCTTAGGGACGGGGGAAACTATGGCTACACCTTC
>14|-|-|TRBV9|TRBJ2-3
CASSVATAMDTQYF
TGTGCCAGCAGCGTAGCTACAGCGATGGATACGCAGTATTTT
>13|-|-|TRBV30|TRBJ1-2
CAWTLGPPGGYTF
TGTGCCTGGACGTTAGGCCCCCCTGGGGGCTACACCTTC
>13|once|-|TRBV6-5|TRBJ1-2
CASSSLPFNGYTF
TGTGCCAGCAGTTCCCTCCCGTTTAATGGCTACACCTTC
>16|-|-|TRBV5-1|TRBJ2-2
CASSWSGESNTGELFF
TGCGCCAGCAGCTGGTCAGGGGAGTCAAACACCGGGGAGCTGTTTTTT
>15|-|-|TRBV4-1|TRBJ2-7
CASSQVVGLPGEQYF
TGCGCCAGCAGCCAAGTTGTGGGGCTGCCCGGCGAGCAGTACTTC
>16|-|TRBD1|TRBV7-2|TRBJ2-1
CASSLAGQGLEHEQFF
TGTGCCAGCAGCTTAGCGGGACAGGGTTTGGAACATGAGCAGTTCTTC
>14|-|-|TRBV5-1|TRBJ1-2
CASSPGTANYGYTF
TGCGCCAGCAGCCCCGGGACTGCAAACTATGGCTACACCTTC
>15|-|-|TRBV9|TRBJ1-2
CASSVGDSTVYGYTF
TGTGCCAGCAGCGTAGGAGACAGCACAGTCTATGGCTACACCTTC
>16|-|-|TRBV19|TRBJ1-5
CASSKVSEGPNQPQHF
TGTGCCAGTAGTAAAGTATCCGAGGGACCCAATCAGCCCCAGCATTTT
>15|-|TRBD2|TRBV2|TRBJ2-1
CASSVGLAGNNEQFF
TGTGCCAGCAGTGTCGGCCTAGCGGGAAACAATGAGCAGTTCTTC
>13|-|-|TRBV10-3|TRBJ2-7
CAIRQDSSYEQYF
TGTGCCATCAGACAGGACAGCTCCTACGAGCAGTACTTC
>15|-|TRBD1|TRBV7-9|TRBJ2-5
CASSREQGMGETQYF
TGTGCCAGCAGCCGGGAACAGGGGATGGGAGAGACCCAGTACTTC
>11|once|-|TRBV28|TRBJ2-7
CASGGLGEQYF
TGTGCCAGCGGAGGGCTGGGCGAGCAGTACTTC
>14|-|-|TRBV27|TRBJ2-7
CASRIQGSLAEQYF
TGTGCCAGCAGAATACAGGGATCTTTGGCCGAGCAGTACTTC
>15|-|TRBD2|TRBV9|TRBJ2-3
CASSVSGTRSDTQYF
TGTGCCAGCAGCGTAAGCGGGACGCGATCTGATACGCAGTATTTT
>18|-|-|TRBV4-1|TRBJ2-7
CASSQDGFVLGRTYEQYF
TGCGCCAGCAGCCAAGATGGGTTTGTCCTAGGGAGGACCTACGAGCAGTACTTC
>15|-|-|TRBV9|TRBJ1-3
CASSVGTASGNTIYF
TGTGCCAGCAGCGTAGGGACCGCGTCTGGAAACACCATATATTTT
>14|-|TRBD1|TRBV27|TRBJ1-1
CASRGAGGGTEAFF
TGTGCCAGCAGGGGGGCAGGGGGCGGGACTGAAGCTTTCTTT
>17|-|-|TRBV4-1|TRBJ1-2
CASSQDPSGSAPYGYTF
TGCGCCAGCAGCCAAGACCCATCGGGCTCGGCACCCTATGGCTACACCTTC
>15|-|TRBD1|TRBV10-3|TRBJ2-2
CATRDRGGDTGELFF
TGTGCCACCCGCGACAGGGGTGGGGACACCGGGGAGCTGTTTTTT
>15|-|TRBD1|TRBV29-1|TRBJ2-7
CSVEEGTGGSYEQYF
TGCAGCGTTGAAGAGGGGACAGGGGGAAGCTACGAGCAGTACTTC
>15|-|-|TRBV27|TRBJ2-7
CASSRRGSTLYEQYF
TGTGCCAGCAGTAGAAGGGGGTCGACCCTTTACGAGCAGTACTTC
>16|few|TRBD1|TRBV14|TRBJ2-2
CASSNTRTGPTGELFF
TGTGCCAGCAGCAACACCCGGACAGGGCCCACCGGGGAGCTGTTTTTT
>13|-|-|TRBV6-1|TRBJ1-2
CASRERGFYGYTF
TGTGCCAGCAGAGAAAGGGGGTTCTATGGCTACACCTTC
>15|few|-|TRBV19|TRBJ1-5
CGAGAGGLSLQPQHF
TGTGGCGCCGGGGCCGGGGGGTTATCGTTGCAGCCCCAGCATTTT
>14|-|-|TRBV5-6|TRBJ2-7
CASSFGAGPYEQYF
TGTGCCAGCAGCTTCGGGGCAGGACCCTACGAGCAGTACTTC
>17|-|-|TRBV7-9|TRBJ2-1
CASSHTLNGSSYNEQFF
TGTGCCAGCAGCCATACCCTTAACGGGAGCTCCTACAATGAGCAGTTCTTC
>15|-|TRBD1|TRBV7-8|TRBJ1-1
CASSAIHRGNTEAFF
TGTGCCAGCAGCGCGATACACAGGGGGAACACTGAAGCTTTCTTT
>18|few|TRBD2|TRBV7-9|TRBJ2-2
CASPPHLASGRRTGELFF
TGTGCCAGCCCCCCCCATCTAGCTAGCGGGAGGAGAACCGGGGAGCTGTTTTTT
>16|-|TRBD1|TRBV27|TRBJ1-6
CASSSYPRQGRDPLHF
TGTGCCAGCAGTTCCTACCCCAGACAGGGAAGGGATCCCCTCCACTTT
>15|-|-|TRBV5-4|TRBJ2-7
CASSPGPPRDYEQYF
TGTGCCAGCAGCCCGGGACCGCCCCGGGACTACGAGCAGTACTTC
>15|-|TRBD1|TRBV5-4|TRBJ1-4
CASSLYRDSNEKLFF
TGTGCCAGCAGCTTGTATCGGGACAGCAATGAAAAACTGTTTTTT
>13|-|-|TRBV6-1|TRBJ2-7
CASSDLTSWRQYF
TGTGCCAGCAGTGATCTGACTAGTTGGCGGCAGTACTTC
>14|-|-|TRBV12-2|TRBJ1-1
CASRPTGEGPEAFF
TGTGCAAGTCGCCCTACAGGGGAAGGGCCTGAAGCTTTCTTT
>16|-|-|TRBV9|TRBJ2-7
CASSAEDPTQQYEQYF
TGTGCCAGCAGCGCAGAAGACCCCACCCAGCAATACGAGCAGTACTTC
>16|-|TRBD2|TRBV13|TRBJ2-7
CASSPKGTSALYEQYF
TGTGCCAGCAGCCCTAAGGGGACTAGCGCGCTCTACGAGCAGTACTTC
>14|once|TRBD2|TRBV5-1|TRBJ2-7
CASSFGSGDYEQYF
TGCGCCAGCAGCTTTGGTAGCGGGGACTACGAGCAGTACTTC
>15|-|-|TRBV4-3|TRBJ1-2
CASSQDLETGGGYTF
TGCGCCAGCAGCCAAGATCTCGAAACCGGGGGGGGCTACACCTTC
>18|-|TRBD2|TRBV7-3|TRBJ2-2
CASSSLGLAGRWTGELFF
TGTGCCAGCAGCTCCCTGGGACTAGCGGGACGATGGACCGGGGAGCTGTTTTTT
>14|-|-|TRBV2|TRBJ2-3
CASIVDQFTDTQYF
TGTGCCAGCATTGTCGACCAGTTCACAGATACGCAGTATTTT
>15|-|-|TRBV11-2|TRBJ2-7
CASTRGAATPYEQYF
TGTGCCAGCACCAGGGGGGCGGCAACCCCCTACGAGCAGTACTTC
>16|once|-|TRBV19|TRBJ2-7
CASSLKPSGATYEQYF
TGTGCCAGTAGTCTCAAACCTTCAGGGGCTACCTACGAGCAGTACTTC
>14|-|-|TRBV28|TRBJ2-1
CASIAGGSYNEQFF
TGTGCCAGCATTGCTGGTGGGTCCTACAATGAGCAGTTCTTC
>14|-|-|TRBV27|TRBJ2-1
CASSWDISLDEQFF
TGTGCCAGCAGTTGGGACATCAGCTTGGATGAGCAGTTCTTC
>11|-|-|TRBV30|TRBJ2-7
CAWSVRGEQYF
TGTGCCTGGAGTGTACGGGGGGAGCAGTACTTC